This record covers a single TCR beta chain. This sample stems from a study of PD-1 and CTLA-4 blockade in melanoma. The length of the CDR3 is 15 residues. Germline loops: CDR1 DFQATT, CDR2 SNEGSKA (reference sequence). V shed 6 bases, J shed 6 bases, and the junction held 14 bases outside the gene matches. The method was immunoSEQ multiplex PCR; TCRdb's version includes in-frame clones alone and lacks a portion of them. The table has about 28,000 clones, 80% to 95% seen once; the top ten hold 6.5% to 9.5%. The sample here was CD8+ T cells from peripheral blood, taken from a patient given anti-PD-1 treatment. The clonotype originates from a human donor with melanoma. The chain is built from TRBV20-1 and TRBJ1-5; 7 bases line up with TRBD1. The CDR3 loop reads CSASAEDREGQPQHF. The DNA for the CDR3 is TGCAGTGCGAGTGCGGAAGACAGGGAAGGTCAGCCCCAGCATTTT.